Following are 25 T cell receptor beta chains from one sample sequenced in a study of T cell responses to AZD1222 COVID-19 vaccine. Libraries were prepared by immunoSEQ multiplex PCR; TCRdb keeps only in-frame clonotypes and omits some of them. Here the sample spans 130,000 or so clones, less than 95% being singletons. The material sequenced was peripheral blood, taken on day 0 of AZD1222 vaccination. These receptors were taken from an adult in good health.

The rearrangement uses TRBV9 and TRBJ1-1; no clear D. Germline CDR1 reads SGDLS; CDR2 reads YYNGEE. Trimming removed 2 bases from V and 1 base from J, with 15 bases in between. The CDR3 has 16 amino acids. In DNA form, the CDR3 reads TGTGCCAGCAGCGTCGGCATCGGAGCAAAGAACACTGAAGCTTTCTTT. It is translated as CASSVGIGAKNTEAFF.

J is TRBJ1-1 and V is TRBV12-3 or TRBV12-4; TRBD1 might be the D (5 bases). This CDR3 has 13 amino acids. The V and J ends lost 5 bases and 0 bases respectively, with 7 bases between them. The CDR3 protein is CASSRQMNTEAFF. The DNA for the CDR3 is TGTGCCAGCAGTCGACAGATGAACACTGAAGCTTTCTTT.

This chain links TRBV5-5 with TRBJ1-5, with TRBD1 matching over 7 bases. CDR3 length: 15 residues. Trimming took 4 bases from V and 2 from J; bases not matched to a gene: 6. Germline V gene data show CDR1 as SGHKS and CDR2 as YYEKEE (reference sequence). The CDR3 protein is CASSRNGQGNQPQHF. The DNA for the CDR3 is TGTGCCAGCAGCCGCAATGGACAGGGCAATCAGCCCCAGCATTTT.

The genes are TRBV7-9 and TRBJ2-7, with D maybe TRBD2 (6 bases). Germline CDR1 is SEHNR and CDR2 is FQNEAQ (reference sequence). The CDR3 runs 15 residues. Trimming left V 5 bases short and J 4 bases short, with 18 bases between. The DNA for the CDR3 is TGTGCCAGCAGCCTCGGACGGAGCCGGGAGTACGAGCAGTACTTC. This encodes CASSLGRSREYEQYF.

The chain links TRBV19 to TRBJ1-2; 7 nucleotides line up with TRBD1. Germline V gene lookup returns CDR1 LNHDA and CDR2 SQIVND (reference sequence). V gave up 6 bases and J gave up 6 bases; unmatched junction bases: 13. This CDR3 comprises 15 residues. CDR3 sequence (DNA): TGTGCCAGTAGCATCACACGACAGGGTTTGAATGGCTACACCTTC. Translating gives CASSITRQGLNGYTF.

Points on this clone: At one end, the junction sequence differs from germline, possibly due to a read error. The V and J genes are TRBV7-9 and TRBJ1-5; D is unclear. The CDR3 runs to 11 residues. Germline CDR1 SEHNR, CDR2 FQNEAQ (reference sequence). DNA of the CDR3: TGTGCCAGCAGCTTAGGCGGGCAGGTGTATTTT. This codes for CASSLGGQVYF.

This clone appeared once. V usage is TRBV27 and J usage is TRBJ2-7, with D possibly matching TRBD2 (6 bases). V shed 5 bases and J shed 7 bases, with 18 bases lying between them. The V gene's germline CDR1 is MNHEY and CDR2 SMNVEV (reference sequence). CDR3 length: 14 residues. CDR3 protein: CASSPGFDGREQYF. In nucleotides, the CDR3 is TGTGCCAGCAGTCCCGGCTTTGATGGGAGGGAGCAGTACTTC.

V is TRBV28 and J is TRBJ2-3, with 11 bases matching TRBD2. The germline V gene encodes CDR1 MDHEN and CDR2 SYDVKM. The CDR3 totals 15 residues. J gave up 5 bases and V 6 bases, and 7 bases lay outside the gene matches. The CDR3 bases are TGTGCCAGCAGCCTCACCGGGACTAGCGGAGATACGCAGTATTTT. Protein: CASSLTGTSGDTQYF.

The V and J genes are TRBV7-2 and TRBJ2-1, with no clear D. Germline CDR1 and CDR2: SGHTA and FQGNSA. The CDR3 is 13 amino acids. V was shortened by 3 bases and J by 5 bases, with 8 bases between the two germline ends. The CDR3 spells CASSLSGDNEQFF. The CDR3, as DNA: TGTGCCAGCAGCTTGAGTGGAGACAATGAGCAGTTCTTC.

The rearrangement joins TRBV5-8 to TRBJ1-1; D is possibly TRBD1 (6 bases). This CDR3 spans 15 amino acids. Germline V CDR1 and CDR2: SGHTS, YDEGEE. With 4 bases removed from V and 4 bases from J, the gap between germline ends came to 17 bases. Here the CDR3 reads CASSQRTAPTTEAFF. In nucleotides, the CDR3 is TGTGCCAGCAGCCAAAGGACAGCGCCCACCACTGAAGCTTTCTTT.

The chain employs TRBV27 and TRBJ1-1, with D tentatively TRBD1 (5 bases). Germline CDR1 reads MNHEY; CDR2 reads SMNVEV (reference sequence). The CDR3 is made up of 15 amino acids. V was cut by 1 base and J by 1 base, with 10 bases left in between. CDR3 protein: CASSLFWGGNTEAFF. DNA for the CDR3: TGTGCCAGCAGTTTATTCTGGGGGGGGAACACTGAAGCTTTCTTT.

This chain connects TRBV5-1 to TRBJ2-5; no reliable D call. The CDR3 runs 15 residues. Per the germline V gene, CDR1 is SGHRS and CDR2 is YFSETQ. Trimming pared 4 bases from V and 2 bases from J, leaving 15 bases between. The chain's CDR3 is CASSPAAFLQETQYF. The DNA of the CDR3 is TGCGCCAGCAGCCCCGCTGCGTTCCTTCAAGAGACCCAGTACTTC.

V usage is TRBV7-3 and J usage is TRBJ2-3; no clear D gene. Between the trimmed V and J ends, which lost 5 bases and 6 bases, there was a span of 9 bases. This CDR3 contains 12 residues. Germline assignment: CDR1 SGHTA and CDR2 FQGTGA. CDR3 DNA sequence: TGTGCCAGCAGCCCTTCCGGGGATACGCAGTATTTT. It translates to CASSPSGDTQYF.

The chain has TRBV18 and TRBJ2-7; TRBD2 aligns across 16 bases. CDR1 and CDR2 from the germline V gene are KGHSH and LQKENI. The ends lost 0 bases at V and 2 bases at J; junction bases unmatched: 1. The CDR3 is 17 amino acids. The CDR3 reads CASSPPGLAGGTYEQYF. CDR3 nucleotide sequence: TGTGCCAGCTCACCACCGGGACTAGCGGGAGGGACCTACGAGCAGTACTTC. The full variable domain, rest sourced from reference TRBV18 and TRBJ2-7, is NAGVMQNPRHLVRRRGQEARLRCSPMKGHSHVYWYRQLPEEGLKFMVYLQKENIIDESGMPKERFSAEFPKEGPSILRIQQVVRGDSAAYFCASSPPGLAGGTYEQYFGPGTRLTVT.

The chain couples TRBV20-1 to TRBJ2-5; no definite D call. Trimming pared 6 bases from V and 7 bases from J, leaving 9 bases between. Per germline, CDR1 DFQATT and CDR2 SNEGSKA (reference sequence). The CDR3 loop spans 10 amino acids. DNA of the CDR3: TGCAGTGCCCATCTGGGGACCCAGTACTTC. Protein sequence: CSAHLGTQYF.

The J gene is TRBJ1-2, the V gene TRBV28; 7 bases match TRBD1. The CDR3 has 17 amino acids. Looked up from germline, CDR1 is MDHEN and CDR2 is SYDVKM. J gave up 3 bases and V 5 bases, and 15 bases lay outside the gene matches. CDR3 residues: CASSPSRGQDRYYGYTF. The CDR3 bases are TGTGCCAGCAGTCCCTCCCGTGGACAGGATCGTTACTATGGCTACACCTTC.

The chain combines TRBV11-2 with TRBJ2-3; no clear D gene. V was shortened by 0 bases and J by 9 bases, with 13 bases between the two germline ends. This CDR3 is built from 14 residues. The germline CDR1 and CDR2 sequences are SGHAT and FQNNGV. CDR3 in amino acids: CASSLEVFAGTQYF. DNA for the CDR3: TGTGCCAGCAGCTTAGAAGTTTTTGCCGGGACGCAGTATTTT.

The CDR3 nucleotides read TGCGCCAGCCAGAGGGACAGGGGGGCGGAGACCCAGTACTTC. It yields the protein CASQRDRGAETQYF. V and J are TRBV5-1 and TRBJ2-5; 11 bases match TRBD1. This CDR3 spans 14 amino acids. Germline V gene data show CDR1 as SGHRS and CDR2 as YFSETQ. The ends lost 7 bases at V and 5 bases at J; junction bases unmatched: 7.

The gene calls are TRBV5-1 and TRBJ2-5; a possible D gene is TRBD1 (5 bases). V shed 4 bases and J shed 5 bases, with 15 bases lying between them. This CDR3 region has 14 residues. Germline V lookup: CDR1 SGHRS, CDR2 YFSETQ. The CDR3 bases are TGCGCCAGCAGCCTCGACAGATCCGGGGAGACCCAGTACTTC. Amino acids: CASSLDRSGETQYF.

This clone showed up just a few times. The chain joins TRBV5-6 to TRBJ1-2; 8 nucleotides line up with TRBD1. Germline V lookup: CDR1 SGHDT, CDR2 YYEEEE. With V trimmed by 0 bases and J by 8 bases, 3 bases remained unmatched. The CDR3 is 13 residues long. The CDR3 spells CASSLADRGGYTF. CDR3 sequence (DNA): TGTGCCAGCAGCTTGGCCGACAGGGGCGGCTACACCTTC.

V is TRBV10-3 and J is TRBJ1-4; 9 nucleotides match TRBD1. This CDR3 has 15 residues. V lost 0 bases to trimming and J lost 8 bases; unmatched junction nucleotides: 4. CDR1 is ENHRY and CDR2 is SYGVKD in the germline V gene. The CDR3 reads CAISESGTGSEKLFF. CDR3 DNA: TGTGCCATCAGTGAGTCGGGGACAGGGAGCGAAAAACTGTTTTTT.

V gene TRBV19 combines with J gene TRBJ2-2; the D gene is possibly TRBD1 (6 bases). CDR3 length equals 14 residues. Per germline, CDR1 LNHDA and CDR2 SQIVND (reference sequence). Trimming removed 3 bases from V and 6 bases from J, with 11 bases in between. CDR3 protein: CASSIQQGAGELFF. Here the CDR3 DNA reads TGTGCCAGTAGTATCCAACAGGGCGCCGGGGAGCTGTTTTTT.

V is TRBV10-2 and J is TRBJ2-7; D is undetermined. This CDR3 region has 10 residues. The germline gives CDR1 WSHSY, CDR2 SAAADI. V lost 8 bases to trimming and J lost 5 bases, with 7 bases between them. CDR3 residues: CASYSNEQYF. CDR3 DNA sequence: TGCGCCAGCTATTCGAACGAGCAGTACTTC.

The chain employs TRBV2 and TRBJ2-5, with unresolved D. The CDR3 is 14 residues long. CDR1 and CDR2 from the germline V gene are SNHLY and FYNNEI. Trimming cost V 6 bases and J 4 bases, with 15 bases left between them. Written as DNA, the CDR3 is TGTGCCAGCAGAAAACTCCCAACAGCAGAGACCCAGTACTTC. It specifies CASRKLPTAETQYF.

The chain has TRBV19 and TRBJ2-7; TRBD2 aligns across 10 bases. The length of the CDR3 is 16 residues. J lost 1 base, V lost 6 bases, and 9 bases had no gene match. Germline V lookup: CDR1 LNHDA, CDR2 SQIVND (reference sequence). The DNA of the CDR3 is TGTGCCAGTAGCCCTCTAGCGGGAGATCGGTCCTACGAGCAGTACTTC. It codes for CASSPLAGDRSYEQYF.